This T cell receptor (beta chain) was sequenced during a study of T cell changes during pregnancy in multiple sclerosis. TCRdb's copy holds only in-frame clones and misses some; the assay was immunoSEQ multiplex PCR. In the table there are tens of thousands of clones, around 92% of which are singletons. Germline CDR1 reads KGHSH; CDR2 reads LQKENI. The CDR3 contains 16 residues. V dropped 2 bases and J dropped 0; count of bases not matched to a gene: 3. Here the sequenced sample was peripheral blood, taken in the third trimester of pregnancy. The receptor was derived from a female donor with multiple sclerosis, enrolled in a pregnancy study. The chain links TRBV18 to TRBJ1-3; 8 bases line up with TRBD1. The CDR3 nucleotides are TGTGCCAGCTCACCAAATCAGGGGGCCTCTGGAAACACCATATATTTT. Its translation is CASSPNQGASGNTIYF.